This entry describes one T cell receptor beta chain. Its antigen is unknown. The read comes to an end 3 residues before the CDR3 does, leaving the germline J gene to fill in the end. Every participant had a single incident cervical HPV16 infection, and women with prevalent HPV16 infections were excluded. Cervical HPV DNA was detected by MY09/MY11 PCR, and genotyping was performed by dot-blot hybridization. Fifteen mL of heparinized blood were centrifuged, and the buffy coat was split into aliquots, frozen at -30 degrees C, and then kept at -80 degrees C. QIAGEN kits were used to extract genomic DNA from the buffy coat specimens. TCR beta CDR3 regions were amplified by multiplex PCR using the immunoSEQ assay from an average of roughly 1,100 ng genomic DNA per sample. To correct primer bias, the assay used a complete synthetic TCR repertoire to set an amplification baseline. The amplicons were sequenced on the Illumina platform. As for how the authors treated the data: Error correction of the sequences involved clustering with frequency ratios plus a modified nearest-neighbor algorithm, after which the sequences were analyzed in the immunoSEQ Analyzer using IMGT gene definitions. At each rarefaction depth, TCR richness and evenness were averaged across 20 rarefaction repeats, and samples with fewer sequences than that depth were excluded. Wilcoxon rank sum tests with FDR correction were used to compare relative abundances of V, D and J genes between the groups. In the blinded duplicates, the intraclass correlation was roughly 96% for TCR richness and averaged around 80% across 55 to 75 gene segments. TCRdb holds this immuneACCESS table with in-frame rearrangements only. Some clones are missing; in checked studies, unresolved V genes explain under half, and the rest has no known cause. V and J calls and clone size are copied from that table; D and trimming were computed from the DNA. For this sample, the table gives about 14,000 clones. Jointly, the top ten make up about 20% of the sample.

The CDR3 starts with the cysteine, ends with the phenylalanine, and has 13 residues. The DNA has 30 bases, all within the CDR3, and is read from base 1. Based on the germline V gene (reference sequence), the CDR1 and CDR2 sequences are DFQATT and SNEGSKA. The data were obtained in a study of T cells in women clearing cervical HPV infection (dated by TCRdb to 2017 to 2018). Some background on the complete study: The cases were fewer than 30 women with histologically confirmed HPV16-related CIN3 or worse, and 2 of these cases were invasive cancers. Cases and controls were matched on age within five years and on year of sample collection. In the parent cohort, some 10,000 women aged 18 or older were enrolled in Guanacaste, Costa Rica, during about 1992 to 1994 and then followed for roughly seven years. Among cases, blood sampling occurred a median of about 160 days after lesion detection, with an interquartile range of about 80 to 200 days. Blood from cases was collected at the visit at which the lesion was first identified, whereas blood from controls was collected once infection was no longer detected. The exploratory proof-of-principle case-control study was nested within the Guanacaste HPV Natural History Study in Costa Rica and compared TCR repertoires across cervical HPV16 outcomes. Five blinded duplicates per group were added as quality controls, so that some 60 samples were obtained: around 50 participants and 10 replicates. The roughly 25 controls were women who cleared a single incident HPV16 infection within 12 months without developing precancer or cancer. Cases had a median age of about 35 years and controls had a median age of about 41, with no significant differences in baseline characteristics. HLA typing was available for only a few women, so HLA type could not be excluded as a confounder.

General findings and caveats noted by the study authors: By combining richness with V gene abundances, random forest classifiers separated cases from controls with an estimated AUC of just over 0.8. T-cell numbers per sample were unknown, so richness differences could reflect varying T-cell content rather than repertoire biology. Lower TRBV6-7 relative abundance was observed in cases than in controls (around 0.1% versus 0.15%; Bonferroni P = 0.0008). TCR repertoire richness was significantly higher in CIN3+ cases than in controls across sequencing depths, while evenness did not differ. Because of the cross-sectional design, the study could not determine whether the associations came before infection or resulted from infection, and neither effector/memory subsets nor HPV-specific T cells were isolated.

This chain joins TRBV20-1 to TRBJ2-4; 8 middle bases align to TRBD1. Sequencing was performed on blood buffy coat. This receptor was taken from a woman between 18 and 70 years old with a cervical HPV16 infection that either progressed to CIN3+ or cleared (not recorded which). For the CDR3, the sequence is CSARPGGDQPQYF. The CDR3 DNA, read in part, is TGCAGTGCTAGACCAGGGGGCGATCAGCCT.